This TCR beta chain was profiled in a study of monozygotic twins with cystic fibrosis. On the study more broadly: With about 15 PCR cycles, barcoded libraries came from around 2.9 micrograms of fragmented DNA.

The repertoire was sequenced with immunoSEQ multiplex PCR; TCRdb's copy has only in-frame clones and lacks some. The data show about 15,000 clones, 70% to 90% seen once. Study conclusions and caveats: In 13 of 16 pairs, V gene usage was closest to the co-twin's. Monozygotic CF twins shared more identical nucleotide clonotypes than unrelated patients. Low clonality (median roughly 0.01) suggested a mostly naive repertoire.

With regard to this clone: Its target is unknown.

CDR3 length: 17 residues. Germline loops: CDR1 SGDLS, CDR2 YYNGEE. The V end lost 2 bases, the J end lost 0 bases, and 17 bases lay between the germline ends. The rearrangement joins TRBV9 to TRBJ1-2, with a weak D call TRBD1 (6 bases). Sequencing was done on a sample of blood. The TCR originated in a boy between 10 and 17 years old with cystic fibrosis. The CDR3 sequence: CASSVSPGTSSNYGYTF. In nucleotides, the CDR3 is TGTGCCAGCAGCGTGTCCCCCGGGACAAGTTCTAACTATGGCTACACCTTC.